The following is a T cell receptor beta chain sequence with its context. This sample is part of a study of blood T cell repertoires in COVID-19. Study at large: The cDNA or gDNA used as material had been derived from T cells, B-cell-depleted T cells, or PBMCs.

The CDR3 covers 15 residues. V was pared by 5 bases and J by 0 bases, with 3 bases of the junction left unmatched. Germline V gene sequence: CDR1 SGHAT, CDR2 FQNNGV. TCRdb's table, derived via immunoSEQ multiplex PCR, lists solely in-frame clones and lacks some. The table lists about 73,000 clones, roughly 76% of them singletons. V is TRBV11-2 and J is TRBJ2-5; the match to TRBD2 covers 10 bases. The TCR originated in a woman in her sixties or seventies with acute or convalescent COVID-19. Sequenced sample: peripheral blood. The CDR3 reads CASSHGLADQETQYF. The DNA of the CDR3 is TGTGCCAGCAGCCACGGACTAGCGGACCAAGAGACCCAGTACTTC.